This T cell receptor beta chain was obtained from a study of post-analysis software for immune sequencing data. Turning to the study itself: The patients showed relapsing-remitting, secondary progressive and progressive-relapsing multiple sclerosis courses. Findings of the study overall: By F measure, samples from a shared preparation batch strongly co-clustered. TRBV5-6, TRBV5-1 and TRBV20-1 belonged to a set of about 5 TRBV segments that were more frequent in patients than controls. Diversity measured as normalized Chao1 was significantly lower in multiple sclerosis patients than in controls.

Libraries were made from TCR beta cDNA, and they carried unique molecular identifiers. TCRdb fed the PCR reads into MiXCR, producing one record per CDR3 protein. The sample consists of about 570,000 distinct CDR3 sequences, 30% to 40% of them appearing once. A remark on this clonotype: Its antigen is as yet unknown.

The CDR3 covers 12 residues. V lost 3 bases and J 6 bases, leaving 10 bases between the germline ends. The germline V gene has CDR1 SGHDT and CDR2 YYEEEE. Sequenced input: blood. The TCR was taken from a girl aged 2-17 years with multiple sclerosis. The rearrangement links TRBV5-6 to TRBJ2-7; D is possibly TRBD1 or TRBD2 (5 bases each). The CDR3: CASSSGQIEQYF. The CDR3 nucleotides are TGTGCCAGCAGCTCGGGGCAGATCGAGCAGTACTTC.